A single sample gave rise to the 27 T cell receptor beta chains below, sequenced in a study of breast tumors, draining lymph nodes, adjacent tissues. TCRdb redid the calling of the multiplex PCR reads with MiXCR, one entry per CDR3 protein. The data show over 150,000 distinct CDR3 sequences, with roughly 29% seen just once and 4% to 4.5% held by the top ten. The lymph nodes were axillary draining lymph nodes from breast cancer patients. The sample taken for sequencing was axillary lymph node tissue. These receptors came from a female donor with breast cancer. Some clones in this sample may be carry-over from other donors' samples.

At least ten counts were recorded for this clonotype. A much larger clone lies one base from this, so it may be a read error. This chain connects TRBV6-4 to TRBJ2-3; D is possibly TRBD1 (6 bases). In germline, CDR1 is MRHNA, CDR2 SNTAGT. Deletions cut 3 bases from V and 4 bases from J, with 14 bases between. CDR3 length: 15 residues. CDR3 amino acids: CASSDRGSPADTQYF. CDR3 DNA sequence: TGTGCCAGCAGTGATAGGGGGAGCCCCGCAGATACGCAGTATTTT.

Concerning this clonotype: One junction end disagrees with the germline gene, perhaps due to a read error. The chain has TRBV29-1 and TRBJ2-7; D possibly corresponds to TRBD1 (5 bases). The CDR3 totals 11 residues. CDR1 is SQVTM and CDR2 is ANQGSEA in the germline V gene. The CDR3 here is CRVGARDEQYF. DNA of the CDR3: TGCCGCGTAGGGGCTCGGGACGAGCAGTACTTC.

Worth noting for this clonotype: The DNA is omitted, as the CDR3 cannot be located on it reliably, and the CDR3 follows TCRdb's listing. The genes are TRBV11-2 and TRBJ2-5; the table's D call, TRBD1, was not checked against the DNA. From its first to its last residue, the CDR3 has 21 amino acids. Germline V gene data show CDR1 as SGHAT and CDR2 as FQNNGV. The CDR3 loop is CASTATAPNTEAFFGQETQYF.

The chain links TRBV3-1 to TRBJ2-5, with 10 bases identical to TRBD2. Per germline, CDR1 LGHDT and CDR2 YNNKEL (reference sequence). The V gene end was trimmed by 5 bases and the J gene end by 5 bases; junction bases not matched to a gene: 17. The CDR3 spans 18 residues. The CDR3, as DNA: TGTGCCAGCAGCGAAGTGGCTAGCGGGGGACTAACCTGGGAGACCCAGTACTTC. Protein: CASSEVASGGLTWETQYF.

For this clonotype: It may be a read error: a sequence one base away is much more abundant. CDR3 region: CASTSRGPYEQYV. DNA for the CDR3: TGTGCCAGCACCTCAAGAGGGCCCTACGAGCAGTACGTC. This rearrangement joins TRBV6-1 to TRBJ2-7, with D tentatively TRBD2 (5 bases). The CDR3 extends over 13 amino acids. Trimming took 7 bases from V and 2 from J, leaving 12 bases between them. Germline CDR1 and CDR2: MNHNS and SASEGT.

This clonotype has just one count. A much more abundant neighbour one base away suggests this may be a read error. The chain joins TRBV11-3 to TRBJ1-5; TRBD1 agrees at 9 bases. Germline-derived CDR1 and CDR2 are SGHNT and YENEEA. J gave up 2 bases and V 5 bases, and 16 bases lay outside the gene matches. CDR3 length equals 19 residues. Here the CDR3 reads CASSGGPGQGRERNQPQHF. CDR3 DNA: TGTGCCAGCAGCGGAGGACCGGGACAGGGAAGGGAGCGCAATCAGCCCCAGCATTTT.

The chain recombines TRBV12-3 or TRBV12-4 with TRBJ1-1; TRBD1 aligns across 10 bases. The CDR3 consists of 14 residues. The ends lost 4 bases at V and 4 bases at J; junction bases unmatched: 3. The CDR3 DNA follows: TGTGCCAGCAGTTGGACAGGGGGTGGCACTGAAGCTTTCTTT. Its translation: CASSWTGGGTEAFF.

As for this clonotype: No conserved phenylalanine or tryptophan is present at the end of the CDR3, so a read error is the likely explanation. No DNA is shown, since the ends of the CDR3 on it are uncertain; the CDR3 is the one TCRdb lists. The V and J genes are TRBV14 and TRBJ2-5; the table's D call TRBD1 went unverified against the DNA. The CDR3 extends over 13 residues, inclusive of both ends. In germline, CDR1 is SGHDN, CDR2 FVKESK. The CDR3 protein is CASSTVRGETQHS.

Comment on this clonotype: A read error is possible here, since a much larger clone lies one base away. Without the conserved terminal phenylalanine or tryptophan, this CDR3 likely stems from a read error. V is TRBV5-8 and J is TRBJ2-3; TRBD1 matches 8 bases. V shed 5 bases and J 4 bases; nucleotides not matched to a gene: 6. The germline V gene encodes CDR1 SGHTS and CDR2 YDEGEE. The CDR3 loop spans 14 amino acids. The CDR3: CASRIRQGPDTQYS. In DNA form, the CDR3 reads TGTGCCAGCAGGATCCGACAGGGGCCAGATACGCAGTATTCT.

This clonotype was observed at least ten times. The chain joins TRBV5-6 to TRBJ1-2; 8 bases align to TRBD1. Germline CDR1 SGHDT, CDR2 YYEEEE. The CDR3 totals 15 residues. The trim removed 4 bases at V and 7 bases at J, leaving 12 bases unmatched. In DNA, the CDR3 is TGTGCCAGCAGCAAAGCGGACAGGGTGACGGGTGGCTACACCTTC. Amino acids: CASSKADRVTGGYTF.

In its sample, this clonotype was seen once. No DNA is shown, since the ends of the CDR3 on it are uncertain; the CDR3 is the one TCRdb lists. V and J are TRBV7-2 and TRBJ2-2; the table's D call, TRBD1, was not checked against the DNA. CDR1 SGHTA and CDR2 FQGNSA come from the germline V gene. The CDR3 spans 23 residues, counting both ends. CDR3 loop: CASSFYICSARGGLRGNTGELFF.

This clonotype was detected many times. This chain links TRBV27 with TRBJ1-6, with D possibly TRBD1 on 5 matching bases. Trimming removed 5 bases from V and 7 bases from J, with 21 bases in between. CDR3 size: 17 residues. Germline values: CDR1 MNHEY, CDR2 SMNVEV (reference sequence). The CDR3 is CASSPRGRGPLNSPLHF. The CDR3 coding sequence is TGTGCCAGCAGTCCACGGGGAAGGGGACCTCTGAATTCACCCCTCCACTTT.

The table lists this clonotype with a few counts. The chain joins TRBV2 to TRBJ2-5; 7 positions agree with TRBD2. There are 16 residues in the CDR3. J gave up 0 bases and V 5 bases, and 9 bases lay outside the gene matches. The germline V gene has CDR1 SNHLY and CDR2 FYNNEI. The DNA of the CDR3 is TGTGCCAGCAGTACCCTAGCGGCGAACAACCAAGAGACCCAGTACTTC. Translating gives CASSTLAANNQETQYF.

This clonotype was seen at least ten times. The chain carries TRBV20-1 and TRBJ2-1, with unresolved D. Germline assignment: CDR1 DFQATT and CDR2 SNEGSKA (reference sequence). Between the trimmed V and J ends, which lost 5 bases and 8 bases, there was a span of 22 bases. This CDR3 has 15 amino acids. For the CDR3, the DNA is TGCAGTGCTGCCTCCGGATCACTCATCCTTGATGAGCAGTTCTTC. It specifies CSAASGSLILDEQFF.

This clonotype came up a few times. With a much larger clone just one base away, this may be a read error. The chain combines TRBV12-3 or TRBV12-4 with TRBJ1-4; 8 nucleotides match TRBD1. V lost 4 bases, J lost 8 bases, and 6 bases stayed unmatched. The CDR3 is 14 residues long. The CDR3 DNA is TGTGCCAGCAGTTCGGCAGGGGGCGGCGAAAAACTGTTTTTT. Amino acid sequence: CASSSAGGGEKLFF.

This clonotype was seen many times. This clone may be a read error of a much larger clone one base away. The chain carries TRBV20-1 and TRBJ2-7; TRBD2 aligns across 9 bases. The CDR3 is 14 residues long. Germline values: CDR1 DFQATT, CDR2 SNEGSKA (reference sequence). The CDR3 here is CSATSGTSSSEQYF. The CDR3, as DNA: TGCAGTGCTACCTCCGGGACTAGCTCCTCCGAGCAGTACTTC.

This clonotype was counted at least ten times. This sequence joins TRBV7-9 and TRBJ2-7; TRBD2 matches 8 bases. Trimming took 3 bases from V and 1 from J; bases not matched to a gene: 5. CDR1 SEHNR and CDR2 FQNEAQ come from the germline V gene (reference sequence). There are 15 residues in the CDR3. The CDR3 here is CASSFSGEGSYEQYF. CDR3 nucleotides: TGTGCCAGCAGCTTTAGCGGGGAAGGATCCTACGAGCAGTACTTC.

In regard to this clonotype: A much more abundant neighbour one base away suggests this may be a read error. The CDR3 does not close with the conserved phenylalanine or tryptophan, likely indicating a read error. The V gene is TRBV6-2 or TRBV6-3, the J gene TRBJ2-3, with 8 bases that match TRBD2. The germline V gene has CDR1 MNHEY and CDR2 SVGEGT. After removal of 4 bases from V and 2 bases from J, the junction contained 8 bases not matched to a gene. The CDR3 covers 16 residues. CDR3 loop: CASSSQVSGITDTQYL. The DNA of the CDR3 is TGTGCCAGCAGTTCCCAGGTTAGCGGGATCACAGATACGCAGTATCTT.

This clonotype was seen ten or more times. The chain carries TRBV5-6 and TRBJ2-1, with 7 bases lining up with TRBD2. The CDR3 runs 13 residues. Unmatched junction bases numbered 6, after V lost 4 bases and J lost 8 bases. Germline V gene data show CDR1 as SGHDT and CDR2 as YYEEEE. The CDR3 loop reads CASSLTSIYEQFF. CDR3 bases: TGTGCCAGCAGCCTGACTAGCATATATGAGCAGTTCTTC.

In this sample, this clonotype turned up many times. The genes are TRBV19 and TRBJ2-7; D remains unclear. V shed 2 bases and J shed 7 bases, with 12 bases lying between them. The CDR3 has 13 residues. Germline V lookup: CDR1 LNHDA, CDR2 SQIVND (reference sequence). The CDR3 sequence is CASSITSRAEQYF. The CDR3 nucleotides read TGTGCCAGTAGTATAACCTCTAGAGCGGAGCAGTACTTC.

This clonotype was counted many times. CDR3 in DNA: TGTGCCAGCAGCCAAGGGCTAGGGGCCCAGTACTTC. This translates into CASSQGLGAQYF. The chain is built from TRBV14 and TRBJ2-5, with a weak D call TRBD1 (5 bases). The CDR3 loop spans 12 amino acids. The V gene's germline CDR1 is SGHDN and CDR2 FVKESK. Trimming pared 1 base from V and 9 bases from J, leaving 9 bases between.

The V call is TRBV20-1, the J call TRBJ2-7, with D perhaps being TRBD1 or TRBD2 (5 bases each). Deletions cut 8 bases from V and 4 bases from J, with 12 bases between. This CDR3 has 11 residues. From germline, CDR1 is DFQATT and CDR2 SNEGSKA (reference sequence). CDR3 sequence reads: CSSGTVYEQYF. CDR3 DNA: TGCAGTTCAGGGACGGTATACGAGCAGTACTTC.

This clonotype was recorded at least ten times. The DNA for the CDR3 is TGTGCCAGTACCCAAACTCGGGACGCCTACACCTTC. This codes for CASTQTRDAYTF. V gene TRBV19 combines with J gene TRBJ1-2, with D tentatively TRBD1 (5 bases). The CDR3 has 12 residues. CDR1 is LNHDA and CDR2 is SQIVND in the germline V gene (reference sequence). Trimming removed 7 bases from V and 10 bases from J, with 16 bases in between.

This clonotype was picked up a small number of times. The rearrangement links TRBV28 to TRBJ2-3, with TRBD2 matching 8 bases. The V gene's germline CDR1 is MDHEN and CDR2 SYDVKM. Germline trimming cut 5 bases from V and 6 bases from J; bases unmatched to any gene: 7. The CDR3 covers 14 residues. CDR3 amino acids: CASSRGGVSDTQYF. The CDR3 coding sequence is TGTGCCAGCAGTCGGGGGGGGGTCTCGGATACGCAGTATTTT.

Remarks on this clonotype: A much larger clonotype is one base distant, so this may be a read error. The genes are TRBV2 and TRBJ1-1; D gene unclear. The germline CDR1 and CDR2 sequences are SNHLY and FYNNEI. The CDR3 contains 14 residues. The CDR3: CASSDRTRSAEASF. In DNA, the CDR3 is TGTGCCAGCAGTGACCGTACCCGGTCCGCTGAAGCTTCCTTT.

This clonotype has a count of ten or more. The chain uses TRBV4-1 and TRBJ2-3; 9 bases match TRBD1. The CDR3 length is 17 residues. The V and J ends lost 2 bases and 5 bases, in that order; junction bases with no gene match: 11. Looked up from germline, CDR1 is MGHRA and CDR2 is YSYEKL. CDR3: CASSQPTQGAREDTQYF. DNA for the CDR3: TGCGCCAGCAGCCAACCCACACAGGGGGCCCGGGAAGATACGCAGTATTTT.

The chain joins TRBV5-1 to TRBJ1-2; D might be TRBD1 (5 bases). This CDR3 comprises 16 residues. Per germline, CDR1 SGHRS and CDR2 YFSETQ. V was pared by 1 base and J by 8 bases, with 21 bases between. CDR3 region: CASSLRSGTSGAGYTF. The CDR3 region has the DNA TGCGCCAGCAGCTTGAGAAGCGGGACTAGCGGGGCAGGCTACACCTTC.